Below are 16 T cell receptor beta chains sequenced from a single sample in a study of T-cell reconstitution after alpha-beta-depleted transplantation in children. A library of TCRbeta sequences, prepared with unique molecular identifiers, was generated. TCRdb called the PCR reads again in MiXCR, with one record for every CDR3 protein. In the table there are 200,000 to 250,000 distinct CDR3 sequences, around 7.7% of which are singletons. This specimen consisted of PBMCs, mostly from graft donor cells, obtained 360 days after TCRalphabeta/CD19-depleted stem cell transplant. These receptors originate from a male patient aged 2-10 years who had a stem cell transplant for acute myeloid leukemia, so the T cells may come from the graft donor.

This clonotype occurred many times. The CDR3 coding sequence is TGTGCCACCAGCGCGAGACTAGCGGGAGGTTCCGGTGAGCAGTTCTTC. It codes for CATSARLAGGSGEQFF. J is TRBJ2-1 and V is TRBV15, with TRBD2 matching 13 bases. The V segment lost 5 bases and the J segment 9 bases; nucleotides outside the gene matches: 10. This CDR3 has 16 amino acids. Germline V lookup: CDR1 LNHNV, CDR2 YYDKDF (reference sequence).

This clonotype was seen a few times. The chain is built from TRBV12-3 or TRBV12-4 and TRBJ1-5; D unclear. V was shortened by 4 bases and J by 6 bases, with 4 bases between the two germline ends. This CDR3 comprises 11 residues. The CDR3 region has the DNA TGTGCCAGCAGTTCCGGTCAGCCCCAGCATTTT. Protein product: CASSSGQPQHF.

The chain combines TRBV12-3 or TRBV12-4 with TRBJ2-7; 10 bases align to TRBD1. With V trimmed by 4 bases and J by 6 bases, 12 bases remained unmatched. This CDR3 is 16 amino acids long. CDR3 DNA sequence: TGTGCCAGCAGTTCGCGATCCGGGACAGGGGCCTCCGAGCAGTACTTC. Translation: CASSSRSGTGASEQYF.

The chain combines TRBV10-3 with TRBJ2-5; 7 bases match TRBD2. The germline CDR1 and CDR2 sequences are ENHRY and SYGVKD. This CDR3 comprises 14 residues. J lost 5 bases, V lost 7 bases, and 10 bases had no gene match. As DNA, the CDR3 is TGTGCCATCAACGGCGGGGGAGATGGGGAGACCCAGTACTTC. It specifies CAINGGGDGETQYF.

Notes on this clonotype: One base away lies a much larger clone, so this may be a sequencing read error. This chain links TRBV3-1 with TRBJ2-5, with 7 nucleotides matching TRBD2. In germline, CDR1 is LGHDT, CDR2 YNNKEL (reference sequence). The CDR3 spans 11 residues. CDR3 nucleotide sequence: TGTGCCAGCACCGCGGGAGAGAGCCAGTACTTC. This gives the protein CASTAGESQYF.

This clonotype was seen a few times. This sequence joins TRBV6-5 and TRBJ1-2; D gene unclear. V was clipped by 0 bases and J by 1 base, with 6 bases between them. There are 14 residues in the CDR3. The V gene's germline CDR1 is MNHEY and CDR2 SVGAGI. The CDR3 DNA reads TGTGCCAGCAGTTACTCTCTGGGTAACTATGGCTACACCTTC. Translating gives CASSYSLGNYGYTF.

This clonotype appeared a few times. The V and J genes are TRBV25-1 and TRBJ2-1; 10 nucleotides agree with TRBD2. Germline CDR1 reads MGHDK; CDR2 reads SYGVNS. V was clipped by 1 base and J by 8 bases; unmatched bases: 8. This CDR3 is built from 16 residues. CDR3 amino acids: CASSESETSGFHEQFF. The CDR3 DNA is TGTGCCAGCAGTGAATCTGAGACTAGCGGGTTCCATGAGCAGTTCTTC.

This sequence joins TRBV7-9 and TRBJ2-7, with TRBD2 identical over 12 bases. The J segment lost 8 bases and the V segment lost 5 bases, leaving 10 bases of the junction unmatched. The length of the CDR3 is 15 residues. Germline assignment: CDR1 SEHNR and CDR2 FQNEAQ (reference sequence). The CDR3 loop reads CASSPAGLAGFQQYF. The CDR3 coding sequence is TGTGCCAGCAGCCCCGCGGGACTAGCGGGTTTCCAGCAGTACTTC.

V gene TRBV18 combines with J gene TRBJ1-2, with unresolved D. Trimming shortened V by 0 bases and J by 6 bases, and 8 bases separated the two germline ends. Germline assignment: CDR1 KGHSH and CDR2 LQKENI. The CDR3 length is 13 residues. The chain's CDR3 is CASSPPAGHGYTF. The CDR3 nucleotides are TGTGCCAGCTCACCACCGGCAGGTCATGGCTACACCTTC. Variable domain in full (rest from reference TRBV18 and TRBJ1-2): NAGVMQNPRHLVRRRGQEARLRCSPMKGHSHVYWYRQLPEEGLKFMVYLQKENIIDESGMPKERFSAEFPKEGPSILRIQQVVRGDSAAYFCASSPPAGHGYTFGSGTRLTVV.

This CDR3 is CASSQLNQRSSYEQYV. The CDR3 nucleotides are TGTGCCAGCAGCCAATTGAATCAAAGGAGCTCCTACGAGCAGTACGTC. J is TRBJ2-7 and V is TRBV16; D unclear. The CDR3 extends over 16 amino acids. V was cut by 1 base and J by 0 bases, with 13 bases left in between. Germline CDR1 reads KGHSY; CDR2 reads FQNENV.

This clonotype was seen ten or more times. This chain connects TRBV25-1 to TRBJ1-3, with D unclear. Germline assignment: CDR1 MGHDK and CDR2 SYGVNS. The CDR3 loop spans 16 amino acids. With 3 bases removed from V and 4 bases from J, the gap between germline ends came to 16 bases. CDR3 sequence reads: CASSDSPRQNGNTIYF. The CDR3 nucleotides are TGTGCCAGCAGTGATTCTCCCCGGCAGAACGGAAACACCATATATTTT.

This clonotype was seen a few times. This sequence joins TRBV12-3 or TRBV12-4 and TRBJ2-3; TRBD1 agrees at 11 bases. The junction had 8 bases not matched to a gene; V was cut back by 3 bases and J by 3 bases. This CDR3 has 17 amino acids. Written as DNA, the CDR3 is TGTGCCAGCAGTTTCGTATTGGACAGGGGGCCGACAGATACGCAGTATTTT. Its protein product is CASSFVLDRGPTDTQYF.

The chain carries TRBV20-1 and TRBJ1-2; D call uncertain. Germline V gives CDR1 DFQATT, CDR2 SNEGSKA (reference sequence). V dropped 0 bases and J dropped 6 bases, with 17 bases sitting between them. The CDR3 contains 15 residues. CDR3 sequence reads: CSARDRAAPYDGYTF. CDR3 coding DNA: TGCAGTGCTAGAGATCGGGCAGCCCCTTATGATGGCTACACCTTC.

This clonotype appeared many times. The CDR3 DNA is TGCGCCAGCAGCCCACGCTGGGGGCTTGATGAAAAACTGTTTTTT. Its protein is CASSPRWGLDEKLFF. The chain uses TRBV5-1 and TRBJ1-4; maybe TRBD1 (6 bases). This CDR3 region has 15 residues. V lost 4 bases, J lost 6 bases, and 16 bases lay in between. Germline-derived CDR1 and CDR2 are SGHRS and YFSETQ.

This clonotype was found many times. This chain uses TRBV9 with TRBJ2-7, with D possibly TRBD1 on 5 matching bases. Germline CDR1 reads SGDLS; CDR2 reads YYNGEE. The CDR3 spans 15 residues. V was pared by 0 bases and J by 0 bases, with 10 bases between. In DNA, the CDR3 is TGTGCCAGCAGCGTAGCTCCAGGGCCCTCCTACGAGCAGTACTTC. It encodes CASSVAPGPSYEQYF.

This clonotype was seen repeatedly, ten times or more. This rearrangement joins TRBV12-3 or TRBV12-4 to TRBJ2-5, with D unresolved. This CDR3 contains 13 residues. The germline V and J ends were trimmed by 6 bases and 4 bases, with 12 bases remaining between them. The CDR3 nucleotides are TGTGCCAGCAGGACTGGCGTGGGAGAGACCCAGTACTTC. Translation: CASRTGVGETQYF.